These 3 T cell receptor beta chains came from one sample sequenced in a study of cytomegalovirus exposure and HLA in healthy donors. PCR was performed using 60 Vbeta and 13 Jbeta primers. Repertoires were generated with immunoSEQ multiplex PCR, while TCRdb's copy carries only in-frame clones and drops some. The sample lists 95,000 to 150,000 clones, 75% to 90% occurring once. Sequenced material: PBMCs. These receptors were taken from a man in his fifties in good health and CMV-seronegative.

Here the CDR3 DNA reads TGCGCCAGCAGCCGAAGACAGGTTAGTGAAGCTTTCTTT. Its protein product is CASSRRQVSEAFF. This chain connects TRBV5-1 to TRBJ1-1, with TRBD1 as a possible D gene (6 bases). V was shortened by 4 bases and J by 7 bases, with 14 bases between the two germline ends. The CDR3 spans 13 residues. The germline CDR1 and CDR2 sequences are SGHRS and YFSETQ.

The gene calls are TRBV6-5 and TRBJ1-4; no reliable D call. Per germline, CDR1 MNHEY and CDR2 SVGAGI. The CDR3 is 16 residues long. With 2 bases removed from V and 0 bases from J, the gap between germline ends came to 10 bases. The CDR3 DNA reads TGTGCCAGCAGTTACGAGACATTCGCAACTAATGAAAAACTGTTTTTT. Translated, it gives CASSYETFATNEKLFF.

Here the CDR3 reads CASSVGGGQGSYEQYF. In DNA form, the CDR3 reads TGTGCCAGCAGCGTAGGAGGGGGACAGGGCTCCTACGAGCAGTACTTC. The chain carries TRBV9 and TRBJ2-7, with 9 bases aligning to TRBD1. The germline CDR1 and CDR2 sequences are SGDLS and YYNGEE. The CDR3 is 16 amino acids. V was clipped by 0 bases and J by 0 bases; unmatched bases: 4.